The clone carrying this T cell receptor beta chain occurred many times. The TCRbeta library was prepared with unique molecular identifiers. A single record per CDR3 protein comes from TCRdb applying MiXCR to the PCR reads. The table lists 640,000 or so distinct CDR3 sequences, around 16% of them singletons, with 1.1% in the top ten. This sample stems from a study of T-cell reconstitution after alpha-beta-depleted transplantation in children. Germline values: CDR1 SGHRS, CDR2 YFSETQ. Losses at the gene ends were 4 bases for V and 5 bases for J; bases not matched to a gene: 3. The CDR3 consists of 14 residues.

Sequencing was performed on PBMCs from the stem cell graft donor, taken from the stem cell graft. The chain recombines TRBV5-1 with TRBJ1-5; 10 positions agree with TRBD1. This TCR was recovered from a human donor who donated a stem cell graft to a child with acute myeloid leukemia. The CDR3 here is CASSDGTGDQPQHF. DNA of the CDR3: TGCGCCAGCAGCGACGGGACAGGGGATCAGCCCCAGCATTTT.